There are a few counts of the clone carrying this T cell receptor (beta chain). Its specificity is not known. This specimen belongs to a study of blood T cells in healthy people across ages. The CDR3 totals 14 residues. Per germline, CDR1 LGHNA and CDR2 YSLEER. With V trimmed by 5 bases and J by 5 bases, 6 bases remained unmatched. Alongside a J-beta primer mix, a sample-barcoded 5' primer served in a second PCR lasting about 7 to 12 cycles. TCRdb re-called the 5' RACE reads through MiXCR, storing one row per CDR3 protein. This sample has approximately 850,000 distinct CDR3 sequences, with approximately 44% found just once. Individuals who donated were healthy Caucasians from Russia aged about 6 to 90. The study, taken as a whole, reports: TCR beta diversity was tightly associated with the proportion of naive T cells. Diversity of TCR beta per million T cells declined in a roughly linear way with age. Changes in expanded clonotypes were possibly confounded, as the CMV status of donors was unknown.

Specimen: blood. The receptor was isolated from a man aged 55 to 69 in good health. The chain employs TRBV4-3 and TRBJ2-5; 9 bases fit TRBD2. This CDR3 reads CASSARGGPETQYF. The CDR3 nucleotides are TGCGCCAGCAGCGCGCGGGGGGGCCCTGAGACCCAGTACTTC.